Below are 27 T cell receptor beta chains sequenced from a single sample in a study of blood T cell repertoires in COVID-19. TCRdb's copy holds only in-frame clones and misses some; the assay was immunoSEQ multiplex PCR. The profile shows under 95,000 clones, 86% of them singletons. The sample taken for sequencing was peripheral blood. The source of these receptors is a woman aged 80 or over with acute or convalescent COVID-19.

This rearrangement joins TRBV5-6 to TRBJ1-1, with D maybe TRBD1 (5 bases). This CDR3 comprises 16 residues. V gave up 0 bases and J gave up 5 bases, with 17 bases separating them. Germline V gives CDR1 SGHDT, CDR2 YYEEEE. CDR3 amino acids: CASSLEGRVRETEAFF. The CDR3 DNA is TGTGCCAGCAGCTTGGAGGGGAGGGTAAGAGAGACTGAAGCTTTCTTT.

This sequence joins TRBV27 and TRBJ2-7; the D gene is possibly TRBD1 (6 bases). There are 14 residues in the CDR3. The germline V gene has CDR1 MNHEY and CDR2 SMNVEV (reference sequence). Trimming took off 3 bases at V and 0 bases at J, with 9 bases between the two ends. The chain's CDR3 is CASSFRDTSYEQYF. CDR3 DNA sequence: TGTGCCAGCAGTTTCCGGGACACCTCCTACGAGCAGTACTTC.

In DNA form, the CDR3 reads TGTGCCAGCAGTTCTCGGGGACAGGGGGTAGGGCCCCAGCATTTT. Its protein is CASSSRGQGVGPQHF. The rearrangement joins TRBV28 to TRBJ1-5; 11 positions agree with TRBD1. Germline CDR1 MDHEN, CDR2 SYDVKM. This CDR3 contains 15 residues. J lost 9 bases, V lost 4 bases, and 8 bases had no gene match.

CDR3 region: CSVTVKQGAGGYTF. In DNA, the CDR3 is TGCAGCGTTACAGTTAAACAGGGGGCTGGTGGCTACACCTTC. The chain has TRBV29-1 and TRBJ1-2; 9 bases align to TRBD1. Germline CDR1 and CDR2: SQVTM and ANQGSEA. The CDR3 loop spans 14 amino acids. J lost 7 bases, V lost 5 bases, and 11 bases had no gene match.

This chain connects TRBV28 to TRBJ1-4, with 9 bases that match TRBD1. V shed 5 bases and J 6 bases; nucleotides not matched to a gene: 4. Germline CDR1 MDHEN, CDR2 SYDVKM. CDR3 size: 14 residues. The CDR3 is CASSQTGGDEKLFF. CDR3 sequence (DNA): TGTGCCAGCAGTCAGACAGGGGGGGATGAAAAACTGTTTTTT.

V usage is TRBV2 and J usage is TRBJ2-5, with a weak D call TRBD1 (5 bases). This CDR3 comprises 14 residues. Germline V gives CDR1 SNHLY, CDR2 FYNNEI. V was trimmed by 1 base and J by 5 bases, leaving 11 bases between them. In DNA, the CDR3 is TGTGCCAGCAGTGAAGGGGGCCTGGGGGAGACCCAGTACTTC. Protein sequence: CASSEGGLGETQYF.

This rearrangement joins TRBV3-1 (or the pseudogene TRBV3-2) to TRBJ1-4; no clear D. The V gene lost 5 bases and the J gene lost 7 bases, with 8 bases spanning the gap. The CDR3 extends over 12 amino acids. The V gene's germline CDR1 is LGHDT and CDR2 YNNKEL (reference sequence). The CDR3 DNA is TGTGCCAGCAGCTTACTGAGTGAAAAACTGTTTTTT. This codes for CASSLLSEKLFF.

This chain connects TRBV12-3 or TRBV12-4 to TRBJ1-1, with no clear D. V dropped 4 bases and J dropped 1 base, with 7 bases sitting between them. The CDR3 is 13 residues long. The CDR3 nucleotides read TGTGCCAGCAGTTACCGGGGGAACACTGAAGCTTTCTTT. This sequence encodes CASSYRGNTEAFF.

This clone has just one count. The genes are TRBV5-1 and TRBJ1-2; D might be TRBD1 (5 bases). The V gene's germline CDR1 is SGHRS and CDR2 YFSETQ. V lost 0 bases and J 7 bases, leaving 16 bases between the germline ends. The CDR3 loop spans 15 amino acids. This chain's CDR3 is CASSLAIGVLSGYTF. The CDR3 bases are TGCGCCAGCAGCTTGGCCATAGGGGTTCTATCTGGCTACACCTTC.

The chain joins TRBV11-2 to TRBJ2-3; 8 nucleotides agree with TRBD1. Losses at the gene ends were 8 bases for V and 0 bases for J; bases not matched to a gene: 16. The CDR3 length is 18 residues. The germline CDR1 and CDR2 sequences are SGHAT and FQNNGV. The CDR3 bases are TGTGCCAGCGAGGACAGGGCAACACGCTTCTTTAGCACAGATACGCAGTATTTT. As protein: CASEDRATRFFSTDTQYF. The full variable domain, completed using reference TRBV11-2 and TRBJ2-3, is EAGVAQSPRYKIIEKRQSVAFWCNPISGHATLYWYQQILGQGPKLLIQFQNNGVVDDSQLPKDRFSAERLKGVDSTLKIQPAKLEDSAVYLCASEDRATRFFSTDTQYFGPGTRLTVL.

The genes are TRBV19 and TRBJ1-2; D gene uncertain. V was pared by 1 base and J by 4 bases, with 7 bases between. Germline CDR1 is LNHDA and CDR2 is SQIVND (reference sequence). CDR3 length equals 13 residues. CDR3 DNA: TGTGCCAGTAGTATAGCGTCGGGCTATGGCTACACCTTC. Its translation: CASSIASGYGYTF.

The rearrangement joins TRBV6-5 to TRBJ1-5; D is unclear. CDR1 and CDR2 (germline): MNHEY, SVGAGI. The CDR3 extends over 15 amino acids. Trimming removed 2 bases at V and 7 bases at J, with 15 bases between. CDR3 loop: CASSYPDSFLQPQHF. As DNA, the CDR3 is TGTGCCAGCAGTTACCCTGACTCCTTCCTCCAGCCCCAGCATTTT.

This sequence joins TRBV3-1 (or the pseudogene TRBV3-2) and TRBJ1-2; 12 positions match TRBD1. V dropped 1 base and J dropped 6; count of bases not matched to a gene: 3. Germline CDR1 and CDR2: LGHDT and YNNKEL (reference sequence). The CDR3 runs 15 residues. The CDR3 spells CASSQVGQGANGYTF. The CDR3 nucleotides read TGTGCCAGCAGCCAAGTGGGACAGGGGGCGAATGGCTACACCTTC.

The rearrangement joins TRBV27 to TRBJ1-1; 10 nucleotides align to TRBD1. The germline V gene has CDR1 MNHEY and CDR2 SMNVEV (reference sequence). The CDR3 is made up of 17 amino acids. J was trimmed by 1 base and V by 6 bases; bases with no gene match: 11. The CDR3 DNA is TGTGCCAGCAGCAAGACAGGGGGCAAGGGAAGGAACACTGAAGCTTTCTTT. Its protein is CASSKTGGKGRNTEAFF.

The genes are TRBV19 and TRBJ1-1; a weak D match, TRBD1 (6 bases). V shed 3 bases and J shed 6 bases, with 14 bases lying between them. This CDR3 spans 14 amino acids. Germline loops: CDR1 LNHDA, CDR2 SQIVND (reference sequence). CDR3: CASSIDQTGSEAFF. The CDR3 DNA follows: TGTGCCAGTAGTATCGACCAGACAGGTTCTGAAGCTTTCTTT.

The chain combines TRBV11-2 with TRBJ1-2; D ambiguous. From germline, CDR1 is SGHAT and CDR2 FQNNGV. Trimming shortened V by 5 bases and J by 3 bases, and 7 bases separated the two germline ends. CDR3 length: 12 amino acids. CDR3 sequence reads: CASSHGDYGYTF. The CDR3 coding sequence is TGTGCCAGCAGCCACGGGGACTATGGCTACACCTTC.

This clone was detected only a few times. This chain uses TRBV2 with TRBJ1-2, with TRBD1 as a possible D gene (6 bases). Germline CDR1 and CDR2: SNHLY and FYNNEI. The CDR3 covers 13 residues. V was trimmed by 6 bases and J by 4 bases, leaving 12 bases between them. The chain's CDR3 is CASRDTGIYGYTF. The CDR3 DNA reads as TGTGCCAGCAGGGATACAGGGATCTATGGCTACACCTTC.

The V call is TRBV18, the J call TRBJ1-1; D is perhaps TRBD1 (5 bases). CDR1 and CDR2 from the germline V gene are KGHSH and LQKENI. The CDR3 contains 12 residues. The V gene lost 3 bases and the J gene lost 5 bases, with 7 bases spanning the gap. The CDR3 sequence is CASSPQGTEAFF. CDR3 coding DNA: TGTGCCAGCTCACCGCAGGGAACTGAAGCTTTCTTT.

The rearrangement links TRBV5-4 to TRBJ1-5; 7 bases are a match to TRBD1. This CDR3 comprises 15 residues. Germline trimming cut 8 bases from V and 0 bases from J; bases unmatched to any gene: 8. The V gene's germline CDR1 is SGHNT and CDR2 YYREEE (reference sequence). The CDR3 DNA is TGTGCCAGTTCTTCCGGGACAGATAGCAATCAGCCCCAGCATTTT. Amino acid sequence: CASSSGTDSNQPQHF.

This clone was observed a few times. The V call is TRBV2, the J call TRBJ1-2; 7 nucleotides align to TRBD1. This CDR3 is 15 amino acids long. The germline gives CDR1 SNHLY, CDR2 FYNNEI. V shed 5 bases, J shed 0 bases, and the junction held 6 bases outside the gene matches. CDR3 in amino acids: CASSRDSFSNYGYTF. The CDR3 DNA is TGTGCCAGCAGTAGGGACAGCTTCTCTAACTATGGCTACACCTTC.

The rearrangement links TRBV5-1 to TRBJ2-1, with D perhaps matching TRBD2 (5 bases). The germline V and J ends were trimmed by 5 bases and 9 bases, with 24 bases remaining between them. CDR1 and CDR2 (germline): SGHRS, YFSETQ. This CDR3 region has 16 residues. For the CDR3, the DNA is TGCGCCAGCAGGCCTAGGGCGGGTGCCCCTATCAGTGAGCAGTTCTTC. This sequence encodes CASRPRAGAPISEQFF.

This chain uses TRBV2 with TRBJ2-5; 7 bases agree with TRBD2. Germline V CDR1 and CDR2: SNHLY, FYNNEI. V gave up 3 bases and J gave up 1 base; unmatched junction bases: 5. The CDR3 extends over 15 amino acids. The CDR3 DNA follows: TGTGCCAGCAGTGACGGGAGGAGGGCCCAAGAGACCCAGTACTTC. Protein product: CASSDGRRAQETQYF.

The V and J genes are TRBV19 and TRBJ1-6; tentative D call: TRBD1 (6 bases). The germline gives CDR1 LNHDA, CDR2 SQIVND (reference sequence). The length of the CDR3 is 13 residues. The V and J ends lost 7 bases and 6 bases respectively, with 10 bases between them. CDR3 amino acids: CASIDRTNSPLHF. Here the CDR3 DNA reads TGTGCCAGTATCGACAGGACTAATTCACCCCTCCACTTT.

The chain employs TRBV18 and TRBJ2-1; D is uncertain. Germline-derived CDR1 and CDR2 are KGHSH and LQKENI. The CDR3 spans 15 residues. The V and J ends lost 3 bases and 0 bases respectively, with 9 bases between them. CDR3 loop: CASSPLLSSYNEQFF. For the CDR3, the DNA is TGTGCCAGCTCACCCTTACTGAGCTCCTACAATGAGCAGTTCTTC.

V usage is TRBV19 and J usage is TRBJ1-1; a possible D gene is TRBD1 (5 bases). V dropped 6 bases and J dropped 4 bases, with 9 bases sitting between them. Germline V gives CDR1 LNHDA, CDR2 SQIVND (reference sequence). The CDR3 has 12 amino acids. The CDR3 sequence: CASRPQGTEAFF. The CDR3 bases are TGTGCCAGTAGACCCCAGGGCACTGAAGCTTTCTTT.

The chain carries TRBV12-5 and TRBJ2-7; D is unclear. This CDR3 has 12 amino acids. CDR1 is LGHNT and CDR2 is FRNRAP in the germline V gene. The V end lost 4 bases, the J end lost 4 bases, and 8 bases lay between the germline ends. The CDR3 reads CASGSSWYEQYF. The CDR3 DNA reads TGTGCTAGTGGTTCAAGCTGGTACGAGCAGTACTTC.

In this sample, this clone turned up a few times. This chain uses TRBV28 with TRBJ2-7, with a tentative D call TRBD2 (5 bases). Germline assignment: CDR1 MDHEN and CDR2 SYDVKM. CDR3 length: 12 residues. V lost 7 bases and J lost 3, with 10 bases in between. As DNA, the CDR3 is TGTGCCAGCACGGCAGGACTCTACGAGCAGTACTTC. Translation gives CASTAGLYEQYF.